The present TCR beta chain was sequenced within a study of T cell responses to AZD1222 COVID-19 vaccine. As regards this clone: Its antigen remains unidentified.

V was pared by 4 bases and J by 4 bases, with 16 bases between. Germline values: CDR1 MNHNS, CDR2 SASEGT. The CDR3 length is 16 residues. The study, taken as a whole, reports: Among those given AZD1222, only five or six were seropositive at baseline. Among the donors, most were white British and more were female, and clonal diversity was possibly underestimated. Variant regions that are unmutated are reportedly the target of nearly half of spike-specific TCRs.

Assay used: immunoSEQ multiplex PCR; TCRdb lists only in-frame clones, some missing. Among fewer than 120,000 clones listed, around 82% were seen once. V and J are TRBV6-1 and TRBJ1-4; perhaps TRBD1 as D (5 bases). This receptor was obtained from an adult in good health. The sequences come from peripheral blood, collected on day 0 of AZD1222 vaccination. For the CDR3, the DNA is TGTGCCAGCAGTGGTTTGACAGCCTTAGTTAATGAAAAACTGTTTTTT. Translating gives CASSGLTALVNEKLFF.